This T cell receptor (beta chain) was found in a study of T cell responses to AZD1222 COVID-19 vaccine (dated by TCRdb to the early 2020s). General notes on the study: TCR sequencing was performed for 233 trial participants, of whom approximately 200 were given two doses of AZD1222 and 26 were given two doses of MenACWY control vaccine. Trial participants were enrolled into age subgroups of 18-55, 56-69 and 70-plus years, which contained about 160, 30 and 59 TCR-sequenced participants, respectively. Overall study results and their limits: The 56-69-year group was small, and its depth increase did not reach significance, likely because of low power. Vaccine-associated CD4 TCRs spanned the whole spike protein, with dominant responses in regions 160-218 and 743-854. Participants were mostly white British, with more females than males. The authors suggested clonal diversity may have been underestimated. Epitopes outside the regions mutated in the B.1.351 and B.1.1.7 variants were reportedly recognized by nearly half of the unique spike-specific TCRs. Conclusions about previously exposed vaccinees are limited, since just a handful of AZD1222 recipients were seropositive for SARS-CoV-2 at baseline. After two AZD1222 doses, spike-specific TCR breadth and depth were significantly higher than at day 0 and than in MenACWY recipients. Because no day 14 peak-response samples were available, the repertoires could be characterized only after the peak T cell response.

The CDR3 regions of human TCRbeta chains were analyzed by immunosequencing. The original pipeline was this. TCRs in the repertoires were compared against a reference library of SARS-CoV-2-specific TCRs that had been generated with the MIRA antigen-specificity platform. Breadth meant the fraction of unique TCRs that were SARS-CoV-2-associated, whereas depth meant the fraction of total T cells that were SARS-CoV-2-associated. Using the MIRA data, each spike-specific TCR was mapped to the spike region that the TCR reacts to and placed in a CD4 or CD8 class. Log10-transformed breadth and depth values were compared by one-way ANOVA with Sidak's multiple comparisons tests. Sourced from immuneACCESS, this table was stored by TCRdb with only in-frame sequences that have V and J called. A share of the clones is absent; for the studies checked, an unresolved V gene accounts for under half, and the remainder has no known explanation. That table gives V, J and clone size, and the DNA gave D and trimming. Counted in this sample were 150,000 to 200,000 clones; approximately 93% of them appeared once. The ten largest make up less than 1.5% of the sample.

The sample's time point label is to be understood as: about 28 days (+/-7) after the second vaccine dose. Because spike-specific TCR depth and breadth did not differ between the two schedules, AZD1222 recipients who got a second dose at roughly 4 weeks were pooled with those who got a second dose at roughly 12 weeks. The vaccinee samples were drawn from two UK trials, COV001 and COV002, one of which was a single-blind randomized controlled phase 2/3 trial testing AZD1222 (ChAdOx1 nCoV-19) in healthy adults. For TCRbeta chain sequencing, PBMC samples were collected from trial participants at day 0 and at day 28 after the second dose. Worth noting for this clone: This clone's antigen is unknown. The input lacks base qualities; no much larger clone sits a single base away.

The CDR3 contains 16 residues, cysteine and phenylalanine counted. Left in the record is the CDR3 DNA by itself, 48 bases read in frame from the first base. Taken from the germline V gene (reference sequence), the CDR1 and CDR2 loops are LGHDT and YNNKEL. V drops 1 base and J drops 4 bases, leaving 14 bases in between. The material was peripheral blood, obtained 28 days after the second AZD1222 dose. Recombination linked TRBV3-1 (or the pseudogene TRBV3-2) to TRBJ1-3; 6 matching bases give a weak D call of TRBD1. This clonotype was sampled from an adult who received the AZD1222 COVID-19 vaccine. The CDR3: CASSQGRGGSGNTIYF. Read as DNA, the sequence is TGTGCCAGCAGCCAAGGTAGAGGGGGATCCGGAAACACCATATATTTT.